These T cell receptor beta chains were read from a single sample in a study of T cells in Graves' hyperthyroidism and ophthalmopathy. TCRdb used MiXCR to reprocess the multiplex PCR reads, holding one entry per CDR3 protein. The sample holds about 640,000 distinct CDR3 sequences; less than 25% are singletons and the top ten take about 35%. What was sequenced was blood. Receptors were obtained from a man aged 30 to 39 with Graves' ophthalmopathy. The CDR3 runs from the conserved cysteine through the conserved F or W. Each record gives: D gene, clone size, V gene, J gene, CDR3 DNA, CDR3 protein. A D gene is named only where the DNA matches it firmly. Clone size is given for some rows only: seen once, a few or many times, or a class if the clone is expanded.

d_gene: -
abundance: many
v_gene: TRBV13
j_gene: TRBJ1-1
CDR3nt: TGTGCCAGCAGCTGGGGTACTGAAGCTTTCTTT
CDR3aa: CASSWGTEAFF

d_gene: -
abundance: -
v_gene: TRBV5-1
j_gene: TRBJ1-1
CDR3nt: TGCGCCAGCAGCTTGGGGCCGGGACAAGCCTTGAACACTGAAGCTTTCTTT
CDR3aa: CASSLGPGQALNTEAFF

d_gene: -
abundance: many
v_gene: TRBV11-2
j_gene: TRBJ2-2
CDR3nt: TGCGCCAGCAGCAGTACTACCGGGGAGCTGTTTTTT
CDR3aa: CASSSTTGELFF

d_gene: TRBD1
abundance: many
v_gene: TRBV15
j_gene: TRBJ2-7
CDR3nt: TGTGCCACCAGCACGGACAGGCTTTACGAGCAGTACTTC
CDR3aa: CATSTDRLYEQYF

d_gene: -
abundance: -
v_gene: TRBV7-9
j_gene: TRBJ2-5
CDR3nt: TGTGCCAGCAGCTTAAAGTTATTTCGGACAGCTGGATTCCAAGAGACCCAGTACTTC
CDR3aa: CASSLKLFRTAGFQETQYF

d_gene: -
abundance: many
v_gene: TRBV24-1
j_gene: TRBJ2-1
CDR3nt: TGTGCCACCAGTGATAGAGTCCCCCAGTCCTACAATGAGCAGTTCTTC
CDR3aa: CATSDRVPQSYNEQFF

d_gene: TRBD2
abundance: many
v_gene: TRBV28
j_gene: TRBJ2-2
CDR3nt: TGTGCCAGCAGCCAAACCCGACTAGCGGCGAACACCGGGGAGCTGTTTTTT
CDR3aa: CASSQTRLAANTGELFF

d_gene: -
abundance: -
v_gene: TRBV5-1
j_gene: TRBJ2-2
CDR3nt: TGCGCCAGCAAAAATGAAGGATTCACCGGGGAGCTGTTTTTT
CDR3aa: CASKNEGFTGELFF

d_gene: TRBD2
abundance: -
v_gene: TRBV9
j_gene: TRBJ2-3
CDR3nt: TGTGCCAGCAGCGTAGGGGAGGGATCTAGCACAGATACGCAGTATTTT
CDR3aa: CASSVGEGSSTDTQYF

d_gene: -
abundance: many
v_gene: TRBV6-2/TRBV6-3
j_gene: TRBJ2-7
CDR3nt: TGTGCCAGCAGTTCCCTCCCCACCTACGAGCAGTACTTC
CDR3aa: CASSSLPTYEQYF

d_gene: -
abundance: few
v_gene: TRBV20-1
j_gene: TRBJ2-1
CDR3nt: TGCAGTGCGGGCTACGAACTCTACAATGAGCAGTTCTTC
CDR3aa: CSAGYELYNEQFF

d_gene: TRBD2
abundance: -
v_gene: TRBV5-4
j_gene: TRBJ2-7
CDR3nt: TGTGCCAGCAGCTTGGGCCCAACTAGCGGGAGATACTACGAGCAGTACTTC
CDR3aa: CASSLGPTSGRYYEQYF

d_gene: TRBD2
abundance: -
v_gene: TRBV19
j_gene: TRBJ2-5
CDR3nt: TGTGCCAGTAGTCCCCGGGGGAGCGGGAACCAAGAGACCCAGTACTTC
CDR3aa: CASSPRGSGNQETQYF

d_gene: TRBD2
abundance: -
v_gene: TRBV9
j_gene: TRBJ2-1
CDR3nt: TGTGCCAGCAGCGTAGGGGAGGCGGGAGTTTTGAATGAGCAGTTCTTC
CDR3aa: CASSVGEAGVLNEQFF

d_gene: TRBD1
abundance: few
v_gene: TRBV29-1
j_gene: TRBJ2-7
CDR3nt: TGCAGCGTTGAACTGGACAGGGGATTCTCCTACGAGCAGTACTTC
CDR3aa: CSVELDRGFSYEQYF

d_gene: -
abundance: -
v_gene: TRBV30
j_gene: TRBJ1-3
CDR3nt: TGTGCCTGGAGGGGCGACAGTCCTGGAAACACCATATATTTT
CDR3aa: CAWRGDSPGNTIYF

d_gene: TRBD1
abundance: -
v_gene: TRBV19
j_gene: TRBJ1-2
CDR3nt: TGTGCCAGTAGGGACCTGGGACAGGGGGTAGGAGGCTACACCTTC
CDR3aa: CASRDLGQGVGGYTF

d_gene: TRBD1
abundance: -
v_gene: TRBV6-5
j_gene: TRBJ2-1
CDR3nt: TGTGCCAGCAGTTACCCGAGGACAGGGGGCGCCTACAATGAGCAGTTCTTC
CDR3aa: CASSYPRTGGAYNEQFF

d_gene: TRBD1
abundance: -
v_gene: TRBV28
j_gene: TRBJ1-4
CDR3nt: TGTGCCAGCAGTTTGGGGGACAGGGTGGGAAAACTGTTTTTT
CDR3aa: CASSLGDRVGKLFF

d_gene: -
abundance: few
v_gene: TRBV2
j_gene: TRBJ2-2
CDR3nt: TGTGCCAGCCTTGGGCCGGCTAGCTCGAACGGGGAGCTGTTTTTT
CDR3aa: CASLGPASSNGELFF

d_gene: TRBD2
abundance: many
v_gene: TRBV12-3/TRBV12-4
j_gene: TRBJ2-1
CDR3nt: TGTGCCAGCAGTCGACTAGCGGGAAGCTCCTACAATGAGCAGTTCTTC
CDR3aa: CASSRLAGSSYNEQFF

d_gene: -
abundance: many
v_gene: TRBV28
j_gene: TRBJ1-2
CDR3nt: TGTGCCAGCAGTTTACAACCGCCCGGAAACTATGGCTACACCTTC
CDR3aa: CASSLQPPGNYGYTF

d_gene: -
abundance: many
v_gene: TRBV5-1
j_gene: TRBJ1-1
CDR3nt: TGCGCCAGCAGCTTCGAACCGGGGGGCACTGAAGCTTTCTTT
CDR3aa: CASSFEPGGTEAFF

d_gene: TRBD2
abundance: -
v_gene: TRBV6-5
j_gene: TRBJ2-7
CDR3nt: TGTGCCAGCAGTTACTCGAGCGGGGGAGCCTACGAGCAGTACTTC
CDR3aa: CASSYSSGGAYEQYF

d_gene: -
abundance: few
v_gene: TRBV28
j_gene: TRBJ2-6
CDR3nt: TGTGCCAGCAGCACGAAGAGCTCTGGGGCCAACGTCCTGACTTTC
CDR3aa: CASSTKSSGANVLTF

d_gene: -
abundance: -
v_gene: TRBV27
j_gene: TRBJ1-5
CDR3nt: TGTGCCAGCAGTCCAGGACGGTTCAATCAGCCCCAGCATTTT
CDR3aa: CASSPGRFNQPQHF

d_gene: TRBD2
abundance: -
v_gene: TRBV15
j_gene: TRBJ2-7
CDR3nt: TGTGCCACCGCAGTTTGGACTAGGATGCATGAGCAGTACTTC
CDR3aa: CATAVWTRMHEQYF

d_gene: TRBD1
abundance: -
v_gene: TRBV5-1
j_gene: TRBJ2-1
CDR3nt: TGCGCCAGCAGCTCCCCCGGGACAGGGGTTAGGGATGAGCAGTTCTTC
CDR3aa: CASSSPGTGVRDEQFF

d_gene: -
abundance: -
v_gene: TRBV30
j_gene: TRBJ1-6
CDR3nt: TGTGCCTGGAATACAGGGACTTCCTTTAATTCACCCCTCCACTTT
CDR3aa: CAWNTGTSFNSPLHF

d_gene: -
abundance: many
v_gene: TRBV2
j_gene: TRBJ2-5
CDR3nt: TGTGCCAGCAGTGAAGCCAGGGGGACCCAGTACTTC
CDR3aa: CASSEARGTQYF

d_gene: -
abundance: few
v_gene: TRBV4-1
j_gene: TRBJ1-5
CDR3nt: TGCGCCAGCAGCCAATATCCAGGTCAGCCCCAGCATTTT
CDR3aa: CASSQYPGQPQHF

d_gene: -
abundance: many
v_gene: TRBV7-2
j_gene: TRBJ1-1
CDR3nt: TGTGCCAGCAGCTTACCCTACAGTGAAGCTTTCTTT
CDR3aa: CASSLPYSEAFF

d_gene: -
abundance: few
v_gene: TRBV7-9
j_gene: TRBJ1-4
CDR3nt: TGTGCCAGCAGCTACGACAGTTCCCTGGGAGAAAAACTGTTTTTT
CDR3aa: CASSYDSSLGEKLFF

d_gene: TRBD2
abundance: many
v_gene: TRBV11-2
j_gene: TRBJ2-7
CDR3nt: TGTGCCAGCACCCATAGCGGGAGGGAAGACGAGCAGTACTTC
CDR3aa: CASTHSGREDEQYF

d_gene: -
abundance: -
v_gene: TRBV7-7
j_gene: TRBJ1-1
CDR3nt: TGTGCTAGCAGTCAACAGAGGGCTGAAGCTTTCTTT
CDR3aa: CASSQQRAEAFF

d_gene: -
abundance: few
v_gene: TRBV5-5
j_gene: TRBJ2-7
CDR3nt: TGTGCCAGCAGCATACAGGGGGGGTCGGGCGAGCAGTACTTC
CDR3aa: CASSIQGGSGEQYF

d_gene: TRBD1
abundance: few
v_gene: TRBV27
j_gene: TRBJ1-1
CDR3nt: TGTGCCAGCGTGGGACAGGGGGCTATTGGCACTGAAGCTTTCTTT
CDR3aa: CASVGQGAIGTEAFF

d_gene: TRBD2
abundance: many
v_gene: TRBV7-2
j_gene: TRBJ2-1
CDR3nt: TGTGCCAGCAGCTTAGAACTAGCGGGTAACAATGAGCAGTTCTTC
CDR3aa: CASSLELAGNNEQFF

d_gene: TRBD1
abundance: few
v_gene: TRBV5-1
j_gene: TRBJ1-1
CDR3nt: TGCGCCAGCAGCTTGGGGGGGACAGGGAATGAAGCTTTCTTT
CDR3aa: CASSLGGTGNEAFF

d_gene: -
abundance: many
v_gene: TRBV27
j_gene: TRBJ1-5
CDR3nt: TGTGCCAGCAGTTTGACGAGCAATCAGCCCCAGCATTTT
CDR3aa: CASSLTSNQPQHF

d_gene: -
abundance: -
v_gene: TRBV4-1
j_gene: TRBJ2-2
CDR3nt: TGCGCCAGCAGCCAAGGTCAATCACCCGGGGAGCTGTTTTTT
CDR3aa: CASSQGQSPGELFF

d_gene: -
abundance: -
v_gene: TRBV5-1
j_gene: TRBJ2-2
CDR3nt: TGCGCCAGCAGCTCCCGGACAGACACCGGGGAGCTGTTTTTT
CDR3aa: CASSSRTDTGELFF

d_gene: TRBD2
abundance: few
v_gene: TRBV20-1
j_gene: TRBJ2-1
CDR3nt: TGCAGTGCTAGAGCTCTAGCGGGAGTAGGGAATGAGCAGTTCTTC
CDR3aa: CSARALAGVGNEQFF

d_gene: TRBD1
abundance: few
v_gene: TRBV6-1
j_gene: TRBJ1-1
CDR3nt: TGTGCCACCTCAAGGGACAGGAACACTGAAGCTTTCTTT
CDR3aa: CATSRDRNTEAFF

d_gene: -
abundance: few
v_gene: TRBV3-1
j_gene: TRBJ1-5
CDR3nt: TGTGCCAGCAGCCAAGTCGAGGTTCAGCCCCAGCATTTT
CDR3aa: CASSQVEVQPQHF

d_gene: TRBD2
abundance: -
v_gene: TRBV4-3
j_gene: TRBJ2-2
CDR3nt: TGCGCCAGCAGCCCAACGGGACTAGCGACCGGGGAGCTGTTTTTT
CDR3aa: CASSPTGLATGELFF

d_gene: -
abundance: few
v_gene: TRBV2
j_gene: TRBJ2-1
CDR3nt: TGTGCCAGCAGTGGGGGTCCTGAGCAGTTCTTC
CDR3aa: CASSGGPEQFF

d_gene: -
abundance: -
v_gene: TRBV10-3
j_gene: TRBJ2-6
CDR3nt: TGTGCCACACGAGGGACTGGGGCCAACGTCCTGACTTTC
CDR3aa: CATRGTGANVLTF

d_gene: -
abundance: -
v_gene: TRBV24-1
j_gene: TRBJ1-2
CDR3nt: TGTGCCACCAGTTGGGGGAATGGCTACACCTTC
CDR3aa: CATSWGNGYTF

d_gene: TRBD1
abundance: -
v_gene: TRBV6-1
j_gene: TRBJ1-2
CDR3nt: TGTGCCAGCAGTGCTGGGACAGGGGGGATAAACTATGGCTACACCTTC
CDR3aa: CASSAGTGGINYGYTF

d_gene: TRBD1
abundance: -
v_gene: TRBV5-6
j_gene: TRBJ1-5
CDR3nt: TGTGCCAGCAGCTTGAGGCAGGGGGCTAGCAATCAGCCCCAGCATTTT
CDR3aa: CASSLRQGASNQPQHF

d_gene: TRBD2
abundance: -
v_gene: TRBV20-1
j_gene: TRBJ2-3
CDR3nt: TGCAGTGCTAGAGAGTTTACTAGCGACACAGATACGCAGTATTTT
CDR3aa: CSAREFTSDTDTQYF

d_gene: -
abundance: -
v_gene: TRBV7-9
j_gene: TRBJ1-1
CDR3nt: TGTGCCAGCAGCTTCCCTGACAGGCCCTACACTGAAGCTTTCTTT
CDR3aa: CASSFPDRPYTEAFF

d_gene: TRBD1
abundance: -
v_gene: TRBV7-2
j_gene: TRBJ1-5
CDR3nt: TGTGCCAGCAGCCTGACAGGGATCTACCAGCCCCAGCATTTT
CDR3aa: CASSLTGIYQPQHF

d_gene: TRBD1
abundance: -
v_gene: TRBV6-4
j_gene: TRBJ1-5
CDR3nt: TGTGCCAGCAGGGTACAGGGGGCTAATAGGAATCAGCCCCAGCATTTT
CDR3aa: CASRVQGANRNQPQHF

d_gene: TRBD1
abundance: many
v_gene: TRBV20-1
j_gene: TRBJ1-5
CDR3nt: TGCAGTGCTACCGGACAGGGTAATCAGCCCCAGCATTTT
CDR3aa: CSATGQGNQPQHF

d_gene: TRBD1
abundance: few
v_gene: TRBV20-1
j_gene: TRBJ1-1
CDR3nt: TGCAGTGCGCCGGGACAGTGGAACACTGAAGCTTTCTTT
CDR3aa: CSAPGQWNTEAFF

d_gene: TRBD1
abundance: many
v_gene: TRBV7-2
j_gene: TRBJ2-3
CDR3nt: TGTGCCAGCAGGCGGGCGGGGACAGGTGGGGATACGCAGTATTTT
CDR3aa: CASRRAGTGGDTQYF

d_gene: -
abundance: many
v_gene: TRBV20-1
j_gene: TRBJ1-1
CDR3nt: TGCAGTGCTAACCCAACAGGGTCGGGCACTGAAGCTTTCTTT
CDR3aa: CSANPTGSGTEAFF